This TCR beta chain originates from a study of T cells in narcolepsy. The CDR3 is 16 amino acids. V was clipped by 8 bases and J by 4 bases, with 23 bases between them. Germline assignment: CDR1 SGHAT and CDR2 FQNNGV. Profiled with immunoSEQ multiplex PCR; TCRdb holds only in-frame clones, not every one. Here the sample spans around 39,000 clones, approximately 85% being singletons. Findings and caveats of the study: Blood of same and different patients, but not healthy controls, reportedly held recurring autoreactive clonotypes. Same-patient CSF and blood CD4+ T cell clonotypes included HCRT-specific and TRIB2-specific autoreactive ones.

Concerning this clone itself: The antigen is unknown.

The chain uses TRBV11-2 and TRBJ1-2, with a possible D match to TRBD1 (6 bases). The clonotype was recovered from a human donor with narcolepsy. The sequencing sample was made of CD45RA- memory CD4+ T cells from PBMCs. CDR3 residues: CASGSYRDISPYGYTF. The CDR3 DNA follows: TGTGCCAGCGGGAGCTATCGGGACATATCTCCCTATGGCTACACCTTC.